A selection of T cell receptor beta chains follows, all from one sample in a study of blood T cell repertoires in COVID-19. Profiled with immunoSEQ multiplex PCR; TCRdb holds only in-frame clones, not every one. The data hold 200,000 to 250,000 clones, with approximately 87% observed a single time. Source material: peripheral blood. The receptors stem from a man in his sixties who had recovered from COVID-19. CDR3s include the opening cysteine and the closing phenylalanine or tryptophan. D genes are given only for firm matches. Size values are once, few and many counts, or a class for expanded clones, and some rows have none.

clone size,V gene,J gene,D gene,CDR3 protein,CDR3 DNA
.,TRBV6-4,TRBJ1-2,.,CASTPSRQSNYGYTF,TGTGCCAGCACCCCATCAAGACAGTCTAACTATGGCTACACCTTC
once,TRBV19,TRBJ2-3,TRBD1,CASRTGGQADTQYF,TGTGCCAGTAGAACAGGGGGCCAGGCAGATACGCAGTATTTT
.,TRBV19,TRBJ1-2,.,CASSIADRLIGYTF,TGTGCCAGTAGTATAGCTGACAGGCTAATTGGCTACACCTTC
.,TRBV7-6,TRBJ2-1,.,CASSLAVGKSYNEQFF,TGTGCCAGCAGCTTAGCGGTCGGGAAGTCCTACAATGAGCAGTTCTTC
.,TRBV7-9,TRBJ2-3,.,CASSPLTRAGDTQYF,TGTGCCAGCAGCCCTCTAACGAGGGCCGGAGATACGCAGTATTTT
.,TRBV3-1/TRBV3-2,TRBJ1-2,.,CASSQQGGYGYTF,TGTGCCAGCAGCCAACAGGGTGGCTATGGCTACACCTTC
.,TRBV18,TRBJ2-5,TRBD2,CASSPRTSGKETQYF,TGTGCCAGCTCACCACGGACTAGCGGGAAAGAGACCCAGTACTTC
.,TRBV15,TRBJ2-7,TRBD1,CATSRDLEQGTYEQYF,TGTGCCACCAGCAGAGATCTCGAACAGGGGACCTACGAGCAGTACTTC
.,TRBV27,TRBJ1-2,TRBD1,CASSLGYRGLGGYTF,TGTGCCAGCAGTTTGGGATACAGGGGTTTGGGCGGCTACACCTTC
.,TRBV19,TRBJ1-1,.,CASRTRTGWGTEAFF,TGTGCCAGTAGGACCCGTACAGGTTGGGGAACTGAAGCTTTCTTT
.,TRBV6-1,TRBJ1-5,.,CASSESGEARVQHF,TGTGCCAGCAGTGAAAGTGGTGAGGCCAGGGTTCAGCATTTT
.,TRBV5-6,TRBJ1-2,.,CASSLTGVAEGYTF,TGTGCCAGCAGCTTAACGGGGGTGGCGGAGGGCTACACCTTC
.,TRBV28,TRBJ1-2,.,CASSSGQPYGYTF,TGTGCCAGCAGTTCTGGACAGCCATATGGCTACACCTTC
.,TRBV27,TRBJ2-3,TRBD2,CASSSGLAQDTQYF,TGTGCCAGCAGTTCGGGACTAGCTCAAGATACGCAGTATTTT
.,TRBV5-1,TRBJ1-5,.,CASSLEGGDNQPQHF,TGCGCCAGCAGCTTGGAGGGGGGGGACAATCAGCCCCAGCATTTT
.,TRBV30,TRBJ1-3,.,CAWTLPFSGNTIYF,TGTGCCTGGACCCTCCCCTTCTCTGGAAACACCATATATTTT
few,TRBV2,TRBJ2-5,TRBD2,CASTRTSGSQETQYF,TGTGCCAGCACCAGGACTAGCGGGTCACAAGAGACCCAGTACTTC
.,TRBV4-2,TRBJ2-3,TRBD2,CASSQTPGLSTDTQYF,TGTGCCAGCAGCCAAACCCCGGGACTAAGCACAGATACGCAGTATTTT
.,TRBV7-8,TRBJ1-5,.,CASSLTADSNQPQHF,TGTGCCAGCTCATTAACAGCAGATAGCAATCAGCCCCAGCATTTT
.,TRBV12-3/TRBV12-4,TRBJ1-2,TRBD1,CASSLGTGSGYTF,TGTGCCAGCAGTTTAGGGACAGGGAGCGGCTACACCTTC
.,TRBV7-8,TRBJ1-5,.,CASSLYGLVGQPQHF,TGTGCCAGCAGCTTATATGGACTGGTTGGTCAGCCCCAGCATTTT
.,TRBV29-1,TRBJ1-2,.,CSVMRGQGYGYTF,TGCAGCGTTATGAGAGGGCAGGGGTATGGCTACACCTTC
once,TRBV3-1/TRBV3-2,TRBJ1-4,.,CASSQGKGEATNEKLFF,TGTGCCAGCAGCCAAGGTAAAGGGGAGGCAACTAATGAAAAACTGTTTTTT
.,TRBV29-1,TRBJ2-7,TRBD1,CSAGPTGINSEQYF,TGCAGCGCTGGGCCGACAGGGATCAACTCCGAGCAGTACTTC
.,TRBV18,TRBJ1-3,.,CASRPGLSWENTIYF,TGTGCCAGCCGACCGGGACTCTCGTGGGAAAACACCATATATTTT
many,TRBV6-5,TRBJ1-1,.,CASSRVWNTEAFF,TGTGCCAGCAGTCGGGTCTGGAACACTGAAGCTTTCTTT
.,TRBV30,TRBJ2-7,.,CAWRVPGGEQYF,TGTGCCTGGAGGGTGCCGGGTGGCGAGCAGTACTTC
once,TRBV14,TRBJ2-3,TRBD2,CASSQLAGPTDTQYF,TGTGCCAGCAGCCAATTAGCGGGACCCACAGATACGCAGTATTTT
.,TRBV3-1/TRBV3-2,TRBJ2-3,TRBD2,CASSHPSGADTQYF,TGTGCCAGCAGCCATCCTAGCGGAGCAGATACGCAGTATTTT
.,TRBV30,TRBJ2-5,TRBD2,CAWSVAASGQETQYF,TGTGCCTGGAGTGTAGCGGCTAGCGGACAAGAGACCCAGTACTTC
.,TRBV7-2,TRBJ1-3,.,CASSLTASSGNTIYF,TGTGCCAGCAGCTTGACAGCGAGCTCTGGAAACACCATATATTTT
.,TRBV11-2,TRBJ2-7,TRBD2,CASSFLRGGREQYF,TGTGCCAGCAGCTTTCTGCGGGGGGGCCGCGAGCAGTACTTC
.,TRBV4-3,TRBJ1-2,TRBD1,CASSQDRDRAGLGYTF,TGCGCCAGCAGCCAAGATCGGGACAGGGCGGGTCTTGGCTACACCTTC
.,TRBV6-1,TRBJ2-5,TRBD1,CASSEGTGLETQYF,TGTGCCAGCAGTGAAGGGACAGGGTTGGAGACCCAGTACTTC
few,TRBV7-2,TRBJ2-3,.,CASRPRGAGTQYF,TGTGCCAGCAGACCCAGGGGGGCGGGTACGCAGTATTTT
.,TRBV30,TRBJ1-1,.,CASARGSTEAFF,TGTGCCTCTGCGAGGGGGAGCACTGAAGCTTTCTTT
.,TRBV29-1,TRBJ2-7,TRBD2,CSVRGTSGRSEQYF,TGCAGCGTGAGGGGGACTAGCGGGCGTAGCGAGCAGTACTTC
.,TRBV4-2,TRBJ2-3,.,CASSLTTVSTDTQYF,TGTGCCAGCAGCCTCACGACTGTTAGCACAGATACGCAGTATTTT
.,TRBV3-1/TRBV3-2,TRBJ2-2,.,CASSPHYGAQIGTGELFF,TGTGCCAGCAGCCCCCACTATGGAGCCCAAATAGGCACCGGGGAGCTGTTTTTT
.,TRBV9,TRBJ2-2,.,CASSRPGELFF,TGTGCCAGCTCGAGGCCCGGGGAGCTGTTTTTT
.,TRBV5-4,TRBJ2-2,TRBD1,CASSWGTGGRTGELFF,TGTGCCAGCAGCTGGGGGACAGGGGGAAGGACCGGGGAGCTGTTTTTT
.,TRBV6-5,TRBJ2-6,.,CASSYSGGSGANVLTF,TGTGCCAGCAGTTACTCAGGGGGCTCTGGGGCCAACGTCCTGACTTTC
.,TRBV5-5,TRBJ1-2,TRBD1,CASSREQGATSYGYTF,TGTGCCAGCAGCAGGGAACAGGGGGCGACTAGCTATGGCTACACCTTC
.,TRBV12-5,TRBJ2-1,TRBD2,CASGLGLAVNEQFF,TGTGCTAGTGGTTTGGGACTAGCGGTTAATGAGCAGTTCTTC
.,TRBV29-1,TRBJ1-5,.,CSVDQGQNQPQHF,TGCAGCGTTGATCAAGGACAGAATCAGCCCCAGCATTTT
.,TRBV5-4,TRBJ2-2,TRBD2,CASTWGGGSVSTGELFF,TGTGCCAGCACCTGGGGAGGCGGGAGTGTCAGTACCGGGGAGCTGTTTTTT
.,TRBV5-1,TRBJ2-1,TRBD2,CASREGSGAYNEQFF,TGCGCCAGCAGAGAAGGCAGCGGGGCTTACAATGAGCAGTTCTTC
once,TRBV7-2,TRBJ2-3,.,CASSLLKEGAISTDTQYF,TGTGCCAGCAGCTTACTTAAGGAGGGGGCTATTAGCACAGATACGCAGTATTTT
.,TRBV5-1,TRBJ1-2,TRBD1,CASSNRQGLDYGYTF,TGCGCCAGCAGCAATCGACAGGGTTTGGACTATGGCTACACCTTC
.,TRBV18,TRBJ1-1,TRBD1,CASSPRTGGTEAFF,TGTGCCAGCTCACCCAGGACAGGGGGCACTGAAGCTTTCTTT